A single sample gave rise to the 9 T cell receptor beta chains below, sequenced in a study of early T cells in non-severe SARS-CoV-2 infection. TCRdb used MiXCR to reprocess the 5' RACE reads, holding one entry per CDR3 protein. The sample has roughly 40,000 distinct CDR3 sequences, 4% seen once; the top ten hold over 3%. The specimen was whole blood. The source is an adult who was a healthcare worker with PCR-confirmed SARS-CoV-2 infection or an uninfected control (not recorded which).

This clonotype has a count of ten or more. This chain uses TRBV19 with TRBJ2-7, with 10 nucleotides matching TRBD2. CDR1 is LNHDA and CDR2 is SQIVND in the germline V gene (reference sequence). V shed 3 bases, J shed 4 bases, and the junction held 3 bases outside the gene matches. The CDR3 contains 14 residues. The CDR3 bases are TGTGCCAGTAGTATTCTAGCGGGAGTGTACGAGCAGTACTTC. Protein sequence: CASSILAGVYEQYF.

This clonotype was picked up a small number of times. The CDR3 here is CASSSPGLAVYNEQFF. DNA for the CDR3: TGTGCCAGCAGCTCACCGGGACTAGCGGTTTACAATGAGCAGTTCTTC. The chain couples TRBV7-9 to TRBJ2-1, with 11 bases identical to TRBD2. CDR1 and CDR2 from the germline V gene are SEHNR and FQNEAQ (reference sequence). V shed 4 bases and J 4 bases; nucleotides not matched to a gene: 6. CDR3 length: 16 amino acids.

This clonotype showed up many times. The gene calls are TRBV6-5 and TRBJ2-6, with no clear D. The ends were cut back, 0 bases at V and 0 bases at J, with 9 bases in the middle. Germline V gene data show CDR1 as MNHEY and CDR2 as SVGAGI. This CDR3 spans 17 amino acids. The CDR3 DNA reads TGTGCCAGCAGTTACTCGAGATGGGTCTCTGGGGCCAACGTCCTGACTTTC. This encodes CASSYSRWVSGANVLTF.

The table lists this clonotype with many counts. The CDR3 sequence is CASSSGIWGEQFF. The DNA for the CDR3 is TGTGCCAGCAGTTCCGGGATCTGGGGTGAGCAGTTCTTC. The V gene is TRBV7-3, the J gene TRBJ2-1; possibly TRBD2 for D (5 bases). The CDR3 spans 13 residues. Germline V gives CDR1 SGHTA, CDR2 FQGTGA. Trimming stripped 6 bases from V and 9 bases from J, with 15 bases between.

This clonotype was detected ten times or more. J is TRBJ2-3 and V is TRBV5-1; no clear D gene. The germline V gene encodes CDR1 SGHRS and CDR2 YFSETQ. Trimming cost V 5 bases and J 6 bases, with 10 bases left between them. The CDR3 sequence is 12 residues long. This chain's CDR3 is CASRVHLDTQYF. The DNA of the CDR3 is TGCGCCAGCAGGGTTCATTTGGATACGCAGTATTTT.

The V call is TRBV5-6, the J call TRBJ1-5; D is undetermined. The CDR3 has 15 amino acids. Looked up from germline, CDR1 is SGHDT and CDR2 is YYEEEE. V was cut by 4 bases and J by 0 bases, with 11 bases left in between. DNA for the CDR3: TGTGCCAGCAGCCACAGTGAACATAGCAATCAGCCCCAGCATTTT. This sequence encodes CASSHSEHSNQPQHF. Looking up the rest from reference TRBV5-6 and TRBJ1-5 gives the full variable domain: DAGVTQSPTHLIKTRGQQVTLRCSPKSGHDTVSWYQQALGQGPQFIFQYYEEEERQRGNFPDRFSGHQFPNYSSELNVNALLLGDSALYLCASSHSEHSNQPQHFGDGTRLSIL.

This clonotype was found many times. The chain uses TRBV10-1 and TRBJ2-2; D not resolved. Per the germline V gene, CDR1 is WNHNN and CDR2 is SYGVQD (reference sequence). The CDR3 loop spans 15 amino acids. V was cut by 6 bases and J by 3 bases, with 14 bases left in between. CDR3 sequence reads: CASSPVRADTGELFF. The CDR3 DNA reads TGCGCCAGCAGCCCCGTTAGGGCCGACACCGGGGAGCTGTTTTTT.

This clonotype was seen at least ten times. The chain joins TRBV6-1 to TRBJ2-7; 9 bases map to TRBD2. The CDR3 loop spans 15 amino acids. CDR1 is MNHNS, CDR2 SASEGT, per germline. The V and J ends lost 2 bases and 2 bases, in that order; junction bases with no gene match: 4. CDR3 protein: CASSEWASGTYEQYF. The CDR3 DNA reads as TGTGCCAGCAGTGAATGGGCTAGCGGGACCTACGAGCAGTACTTC.

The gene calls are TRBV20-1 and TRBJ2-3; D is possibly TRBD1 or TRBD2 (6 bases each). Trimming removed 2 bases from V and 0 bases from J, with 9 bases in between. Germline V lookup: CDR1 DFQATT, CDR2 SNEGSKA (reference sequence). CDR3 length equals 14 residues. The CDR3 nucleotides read TGCAGTGCTAGAAGGGGGGAAAGCACAGATACGCAGTATTTT. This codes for CSARRGESTDTQYF.